These T cell receptor beta chains were read from a single sample in a study of spatial heterogeneity in lung cancer. TCRdb re-derived calls from the 5' RACE reads in MiXCR, one entry per CDR3 protein. This table holds about 50,000 distinct CDR3 sequences, roughly 7.2% found once. Material: PBMCs, obtained at surgery. The origin of the receptors is a female donor with early-stage non-small cell lung cancer. Both conserved end residues are part of each CDR3. Each record gives: J gene, D gene, clone size, V gene, CDR3 protein, CDR3 DNA. A D gene is named only where the DNA matches it firmly. The listing skips clone size in some rows; elsewhere it reads once, few, many or a size class.

j_gene: TRBJ2-1; d_gene: .; abundance: .; v_gene: TRBV5-4; CDR3aa: CASSLRKGSYNEQFF; CDR3nt: TGTGCCAGCAGCTTGCGAAAGGGTTCCTACAATGAGCAGTTCTTC
j_gene: TRBJ2-6; d_gene: .; abundance: many; v_gene: TRBV2; CDR3aa: CASSDWSSGANVLTF; CDR3nt: TGTGCCAGCAGTGATTGGAGCTCTGGGGCCAACGTCCTGACTTTC
j_gene: TRBJ2-7; d_gene: .; abundance: many; v_gene: TRBV5-1; CDR3aa: CASSLALGPYEQYF; CDR3nt: TGCGCCAGCAGCTTGGCTCTAGGACCCTACGAGCAGTACTTC
j_gene: TRBJ1-1; d_gene: TRBD1; abundance: few; v_gene: TRBV14; CDR3aa: CASSKSPGGFYTEAFF; CDR3nt: TGTGCCAGCAGCAAGAGCCCAGGGGGTTTTTACACTGAAGCTTTCTTT
j_gene: TRBJ1-1; d_gene: .; abundance: many; v_gene: TRBV19; CDR3aa: CASSILRASDTEAFF; CDR3nt: TGTGCCAGTAGTATACTCCGGGCGTCGGACACTGAAGCTTTCTTT
j_gene: TRBJ1-2; d_gene: TRBD1; abundance: few; v_gene: TRBV28; CDR3aa: CASSSSDRVKGYTF; CDR3nt: TGTGCCAGCAGTTCCTCGGACAGGGTGAAAGGCTACACCTTC
j_gene: TRBJ2-7; d_gene: .; abundance: few; v_gene: TRBV12-3/TRBV12-4; CDR3aa: CASGVAVDEQYF; CDR3nt: TGTGCCAGCGGCGTAGCGGTCGACGAGCAGTACTTC
j_gene: TRBJ2-7; d_gene: .; abundance: many; v_gene: TRBV3-1; CDR3aa: CASSQGVLNEQYF; CDR3nt: TGTGCCAGCAGCCAGGGGGTTTTGAACGAGCAGTACTTC
j_gene: TRBJ2-7; d_gene: TRBD2; abundance: many; v_gene: TRBV20-1; CDR3aa: CSARGVAGASYEQYF; CDR3nt: TGCAGTGCTAGGGGGGTAGCGGGGGCCTCCTACGAGCAGTACTTC
j_gene: TRBJ2-3; d_gene: .; abundance: few; v_gene: TRBV10-3; CDR3aa: CATRRGLGTDTQYF; CDR3nt: TGTGCCACCCGCAGGGGTCTTGGCACAGATACGCAGTATTTT
j_gene: TRBJ2-3; d_gene: .; abundance: few; v_gene: TRBV7-2; CDR3aa: CASSPSSGAAALDTQYF; CDR3nt: TGTGCCAGCAGCCCTAGTTCGGGGGCAGCGGCATTAGATACGCAGTATTTT
j_gene: TRBJ1-5; d_gene: TRBD1; abundance: .; v_gene: TRBV2; CDR3aa: CASSTGVESKNQPQHF; CDR3nt: TGTGCCAGCAGTACAGGGGTCGAGAGCAAGAATCAGCCCCAGCATTTT
j_gene: TRBJ2-7; d_gene: TRBD2; abundance: many; v_gene: TRBV9; CDR3aa: CASRHRGGISYEQYF; CDR3nt: TGTGCCAGCAGGCACCGCGGGGGGATCTCCTACGAGCAGTACTTC
j_gene: TRBJ1-1; d_gene: .; abundance: few; v_gene: TRBV6-6; CDR3aa: CASSYAGNAGEAFF; CDR3nt: TGTGCCAGCAGTTACGCAGGAAACGCAGGTGAAGCTTTCTTT
j_gene: TRBJ2-3; d_gene: TRBD2; abundance: .; v_gene: TRBV6-2/TRBV6-3; CDR3aa: CASSADSGGGDTQYF; CDR3nt: TGTGCCAGCAGTGCCGATAGCGGGGGAGGAGATACGCAGTATTTT
j_gene: TRBJ2-3; d_gene: .; abundance: few; v_gene: TRBV12-3/TRBV12-4; CDR3aa: CASSLVQGGYRDTQYF; CDR3nt: TGTGCCAGCAGTTTGGTGCAGGGAGGATATCGTGATACGCAGTATTTT
j_gene: TRBJ2-1; d_gene: .; abundance: .; v_gene: TRBV12-3/TRBV12-4; CDR3aa: CASSFFSAVENEQFF; CDR3nt: TGTGCCAGCAGTTTTTTCTCTGCGGTCGAAAATGAGCAGTTCTTC
j_gene: TRBJ2-7; d_gene: TRBD2; abundance: .; v_gene: TRBV4-2; CDR3aa: CASSQLAGSYEQYF; CDR3nt: TGTGCCAGCAGCCAACTAGCGGGGTCCTACGAGCAGTACTTC
j_gene: TRBJ1-1; d_gene: .; abundance: many; v_gene: TRBV14; CDR3aa: CASSYGSLEAFF; CDR3nt: TGTGCCAGCAGCTACGGGAGCCTTGAAGCTTTCTTT
j_gene: TRBJ2-3; d_gene: .; abundance: many; v_gene: TRBV20-1; CDR3aa: CSAETGGDTQYF; CDR3nt: TGCAGTGCAGAGACAGGAGGAGATACGCAGTATTTT
j_gene: TRBJ1-2; d_gene: .; abundance: .; v_gene: TRBV13; CDR3aa: CASSEGFYGYTF; CDR3nt: TGTGCCAGCAGCGAAGGGTTCTATGGCTACACCTTC
j_gene: TRBJ2-3; d_gene: .; abundance: .; v_gene: TRBV20-1; CDR3aa: CSAGGAADTQYF; CDR3nt: TGCAGTGCTGGCGGGGCGGCAGATACGCAGTATTTT